These T cell receptor beta chains were read from a single sample in a study of regulatory dendritic cells for organ transplantation. TCRdb keeps only in-frame clones here, not all; method: immunoSEQ multiplex PCR. The sample yields over 9,000 clones, 65% to 85% seen once. Material for sequencing was memory CD8+ T cells from blood. These receptors were collected from a human donor in good health. CDR3s include the opening cysteine and the closing phenylalanine or tryptophan. The D gene is left open where the match is weak. For some rows the clone size is stated as once, few or many, or as a class when expanded; others skip it.

J,size,D,V,CDR3,DNA
TRBJ2-1,-,TRBD2,TRBV5-1,CASSQELAGVGDEQFF,TGCGCCAGCAGCCAGGAGCTAGCGGGAGTCGGCGATGAGCAGTTCTTC
TRBJ2-6,-,TRBD1,TRBV19,CASSIVRTGGSGANVLTF,TGTGCCAGTAGTATAGTGCGGACAGGGGGCTCTGGGGCCAACGTCCTGACTTTC
TRBJ2-1,once,-,TRBV7-2,CASSLYSDNEQFF,TGTGCCAGCAGCTTATACTCGGACAATGAGCAGTTCTTC
TRBJ2-2,-,-,TRBV4-3,CASSQELGGAGTGELFF,TGCGCCAGCAGCCAAGAATTGGGGGGCGCGGGCACCGGGGAGCTGTTTTTT
TRBJ2-7,-,-,TRBV7-9,CASRGGQTLYYEQYF,TGTGCCAGCAGAGGCGGACAGACTCTTTACTACGAGCAGTACTTC
TRBJ1-1,-,TRBD1,TRBV13,CASSPPPGTGLEAFF,TGTGCCAGCAGCCCACCCCCCGGGACAGGGTTAGAAGCTTTCTTT
TRBJ1-1,-,-,TRBV6-1,CASSRQVEAFF,TGTGCCAGCAGCAGACAGGTTGAAGCTTTCTTT
TRBJ2-3,-,-,TRBV23-1,CASSQPTGRRGTDTQYF,TGCGCCAGCAGTCAACCCACAGGGAGGAGGGGCACAGATACGCAGTATTTT
TRBJ1-2,-,TRBD1,TRBV4-2,CASSQDRRPGTGSESNGYTF,TGTGCCAGCAGCCAAGACCGTCGTCCCGGGACAGGGTCCGAGTCCAATGGCTACACCTTC
TRBJ2-7,-,-,TRBV11-1,CASSSARYRFGEQYF,TGTGCCAGCAGCTCCGCCCGATACAGGTTTGGTGAGCAGTACTTC
TRBJ2-3,few,TRBD2,TRBV19,CASSIVAGGPSDTQYF,TGTGCCAGTAGTATAGTAGCGGGGGGGCCCTCAGATACGCAGTATTTT
TRBJ2-7,-,-,TRBV7-7,CASSLTISYEQYF,TGTGCCAGCAGCCTTACCATATCGTACGAGCAGTACTTC